The clone carrying this T cell receptor beta chain was recorded at least ten times. Its antigen is unknown. V gave up 5 bases and J gave up 6 bases, with 19 bases separating them. Germline V gene data show CDR1 as SEHNR and CDR2 as FQNEAQ (reference sequence). The CDR3 has 16 amino acids. The data stem from a study of T cells after yellow fever vaccination. Study conclusions and caveats: After the booster, 95% to 98% of CD4 and just over 85% of CD8 primary-response clones were re-detected.

For TCR, cDNA came from 5'RACE template switching, which added a universal primer site and UMIs. TCRdb ran MiXCR on the 5' RACE reads and lists one entry per CDR3 protein. The data show approximately 250,000 distinct CDR3 sequences, 3.6% seen once. The chain joins TRBV7-9 to TRBJ2-2; perhaps TRBD1 as D (6 bases). This clonotype was obtained from a man aged 18 to 30 who received the YFV17D yellow fever vaccine. The sample was PBMCs, taken 15 days after the yellow fever booster vaccination. CDR3 nucleotide sequence: TGTGCCAGCAGCGGCTACAGGGCCCCACGGCCCGGGGAGCTGTTTTTT. Translation: CASSGYRAPRPGELFF.